These T cell receptor beta chains were read from a single sample in a study of CD8 T cells in ankylosing spondylitis. MiXCR, applied by TCRdb to the 5' RACE reads, yields one record per CDR3 protein. The sample yields roughly 30,000 distinct CDR3 sequences, over 12% seen once. The specimen sequenced was blood. These receptors came from a male donor with ankylosing spondylitis or in good health (not recorded which). Both conserved end residues are part of each CDR3. A D gene is named only where the DNA matches it firmly. Clone sizes are given selectively: once, few, many, or a class where the clone is expanded.

cdr3_nt: TGCAGCGTTGAAGAGATGTGGGGGGCCGAGCAGTACTTC; cdr3_aa: CSVEEMWGAEQYF; d_call: .; v_call: TRBV29-1; clone_size: .; j_call: TRBJ2-7; cdr3_length: 13
cdr3_nt: TGTGCCAGCAGCTTGGGCGGTGGATACTACGAGCAGTACTTC; cdr3_aa: CASSLGGGYYEQYF; d_call: .; v_call: TRBV5-5; clone_size: .; j_call: TRBJ2-7; cdr3_length: 14
cdr3_nt: TGTGCCAGTTTCTCAAACGGAGGGAACACCGGGGAGCTGTTTTTT; cdr3_aa: CASFSNGGNTGELFF; d_call: .; v_call: TRBV4-2; clone_size: few; j_call: TRBJ2-2; cdr3_length: 15
cdr3_nt: TGTGCCAGCTCAAGCCCCGGGACCGCTGACTTT; cdr3_aa: CASSSPGTADF; d_call: .; v_call: TRBV28; clone_size: few; j_call: TRBJ2-6; cdr3_length: 11
cdr3_nt: TGTGCCAGCACCAAAAGTGGCAGGACTAACTATGGCTACACCTTC; cdr3_aa: CASTKSGRTNYGYTF; d_call: .; v_call: TRBV7-2; clone_size: .; j_call: TRBJ1-2; cdr3_length: 15
cdr3_nt: TGCAGTGCTAGAGGCCACAGGGAAGAGACCCAGTACTTC; cdr3_aa: CSARGHREETQYF; d_call: .; v_call: TRBV20-1; clone_size: few; j_call: TRBJ2-5; cdr3_length: 13
cdr3_nt: TGTGCCAGCAGTTCCATGTTTTTTGGGGGGACTGAGTACAATGAGCAGTTCTTC; cdr3_aa: CASSSMFFGGTEYNEQFF; d_call: .; v_call: TRBV28; clone_size: .; j_call: TRBJ2-1; cdr3_length: 18
cdr3_nt: TGTGCCAGCAGCTGGTGGGATTCGGGCGATGGCGAGCAGTACTTC; cdr3_aa: CASSWWDSGDGEQYF; d_call: .; v_call: TRBV5-4; clone_size: few; j_call: TRBJ2-7; cdr3_length: 15
cdr3_nt: .; cdr3_aa: CASRDKNCFLAGGKLFF; d_call: .; v_call: TRBV21-1; clone_size: few; j_call: TRBJ1-4; cdr3_length: 17
cdr3_nt: TGCGCCAGCAGCCAACAAAGAAGGCCTAGCGGGAGAGATACGCAGTATTTT; cdr3_aa: CASSQQRRPSGRDTQYF; d_call: TRBD2; v_call: TRBV4-3; clone_size: .; j_call: TRBJ2-3; cdr3_length: 17
cdr3_nt: TGCGCCAGCAGCTTGAGGCCCGCCTCCTACAATGAGCAGTTCTTC; cdr3_aa: CASSLRPASYNEQFF; d_call: .; v_call: TRBV5-1; clone_size: few; j_call: TRBJ2-1; cdr3_length: 15
cdr3_nt: TGCGCCAGCAGCCAAGATTTTAGGACAGATAAGAACACTGAAGCTTTCTTT; cdr3_aa: CASSQDFRTDKNTEAFF; d_call: .; v_call: TRBV4-3; clone_size: .; j_call: TRBJ1-1; cdr3_length: 17
cdr3_nt: TGTGCCAGCAGTTTTCTCATCTCTGGAAACACCATATATTTT; cdr3_aa: CASSFLISGNTIYF; d_call: .; v_call: TRBV28; clone_size: few; j_call: TRBJ1-3; cdr3_length: 14
cdr3_nt: TGCAGCGTTCGGAGCACAGATAAAAACATTCAGTACTTC; cdr3_aa: CSVRSTDKNIQYF; d_call: .; v_call: TRBV29-1; clone_size: .; j_call: TRBJ2-4; cdr3_length: 13
cdr3_nt: TGTGCCATCAGGACTAGCGGGGGATTGGAGCAGTTCTTC; cdr3_aa: CAIRTSGGLEQFF; d_call: TRBD2; v_call: TRBV10-3; clone_size: few; j_call: TRBJ2-1; cdr3_length: 13
cdr3_nt: TGCGCCAGCAGCTTGGGAGCGGGACTAGCGTACAATGAGCAGTTCTTC; cdr3_aa: CASSLGAGLAYNEQFF; d_call: TRBD2; v_call: TRBV5-1; clone_size: .; j_call: TRBJ2-1; cdr3_length: 16
cdr3_nt: TGTGCCAGCTCCGGGCGCGCCCAGCATTTT; cdr3_aa: CASSGRAQHF; d_call: .; v_call: TRBV28; clone_size: few; j_call: TRBJ1-5; cdr3_length: 10
cdr3_nt: TGCGCCAGCAGCCAGGCCCTAGCGGAGACCCAGTACTTC; cdr3_aa: CASSQALAETQYF; d_call: .; v_call: TRBV5-1; clone_size: few; j_call: TRBJ2-5; cdr3_length: 13
cdr3_nt: TGTGCCAGCAGCTTGGACCGCACAGATACGCAGTATTTT; cdr3_aa: CASSLDRTDTQYF; d_call: .; v_call: TRBV7-2; clone_size: few; j_call: TRBJ2-3; cdr3_length: 13
cdr3_nt: TGCAGTGCCCCCCGAGGAATGGGCACAGATACGCAGTATTTT; cdr3_aa: CSAPRGMGTDTQYF; d_call: .; v_call: TRBV20-1; clone_size: .; j_call: TRBJ2-3; cdr3_length: 14
cdr3_nt: TGTGCCAGCAGTGCGACTAGCGGGGTAACCTACAATGAGCAGTTCTTC; cdr3_aa: CASSATSGVTYNEQFF; d_call: TRBD2; v_call: TRBV25-1; clone_size: few; j_call: TRBJ2-1; cdr3_length: 16
cdr3_nt: TGTGCCTGGAGTCAAGACAGTAGCAATCAGCCCCAGCATTTT; cdr3_aa: CAWSQDSSNQPQHF; d_call: .; v_call: TRBV30; clone_size: few; j_call: TRBJ1-5; cdr3_length: 14
cdr3_nt: TGTGCCAGCAGCGTAGTTTTCCGAGGGGAGCTGTTTTTT; cdr3_aa: CASSVVFRGELFF; d_call: .; v_call: TRBV9; clone_size: few; j_call: TRBJ2-2; cdr3_length: 13
cdr3_nt: TGTGCCAGCAGCTTGGCAGGGACAGCGAACACCGGGGAGCTGTTTTTT; cdr3_aa: CASSLAGTANTGELFF; d_call: TRBD1; v_call: TRBV5-6; clone_size: few; j_call: TRBJ2-2; cdr3_length: 16
cdr3_nt: TGTGCCAGCAGCTTAGTATCCGGGGGTACGAACACCGGGGAGCTGTTTTTT; cdr3_aa: CASSLVSGGTNTGELFF; d_call: .; v_call: TRBV7-2; clone_size: .; j_call: TRBJ2-2; cdr3_length: 17
cdr3_nt: TGTGCCAGCTCCGGGGCAGCAACTAATGAAAAACTGTTTTTT; cdr3_aa: CASSGAATNEKLFF; d_call: .; v_call: TRBV18; clone_size: .; j_call: TRBJ1-4; cdr3_length: 14
cdr3_nt: TGCGCCAGCAGCTTGGGACTCACCGGGGAGACCCAGTACTTC; cdr3_aa: CASSLGLTGETQYF; d_call: .; v_call: TRBV5-1; clone_size: few; j_call: TRBJ2-5; cdr3_length: 14
cdr3_nt: TGTGCCAGCAGCCCGACTCTTGGGACAGGGAACACCGGGGAGCTGTTTTTT; cdr3_aa: CASSPTLGTGNTGELFF; d_call: TRBD1; v_call: TRBV11-1; clone_size: few; j_call: TRBJ2-2; cdr3_length: 17
cdr3_nt: TGTGCCAGCAGCGAAGGAGCGGGAGGTGGCCCTTACGAGCAGTACTTC; cdr3_aa: CASSEGAGGGPYEQYF; d_call: TRBD2; v_call: TRBV9; clone_size: .; j_call: TRBJ2-7; cdr3_length: 16
cdr3_nt: TGCGCCAGCAGCTGGGACCAACAAGACCGGAACACTGAAGCTTTCTTT; cdr3_aa: CASSWDQQDRNTEAFF; d_call: .; v_call: TRBV5-1; clone_size: .; j_call: TRBJ1-1; cdr3_length: 16
cdr3_nt: TGTGCCAGCAGCCAGACTAGGGGGCGTATGGGGGAGCTGTTTTTT; cdr3_aa: CASSQTRGRMGELFF; d_call: .; v_call: TRBV7-6; clone_size: .; j_call: TRBJ2-2; cdr3_length: 15
cdr3_nt: TGCAGCGTTGGGGGACAGTTAACGCAGTATTTT; cdr3_aa: CSVGGQLTQYF; d_call: TRBD1; v_call: TRBV29-1; clone_size: few; j_call: TRBJ2-3; cdr3_length: 11
cdr3_nt: TGCGCCAGCAGCTTACGACTAGCGGGGGTATACAATGAGCAGTTCTTC; cdr3_aa: CASSLRLAGVYNEQFF; d_call: TRBD2; v_call: TRBV5-1; clone_size: few; j_call: TRBJ2-1; cdr3_length: 16
cdr3_nt: TGTGCCAGCAGTTTTAATACTCCTGCTCAGCCCCAGCATTTT; cdr3_aa: CASSFNTPAQPQHF; d_call: .; v_call: TRBV12-3/TRBV12-4; clone_size: .; j_call: TRBJ1-5; cdr3_length: 14
cdr3_nt: TGTGCCAGCAGCGCTTGGGACAGTCCACCGGAGACCCAGTACTTC; cdr3_aa: CASSAWDSPPETQYF; d_call: TRBD1; v_call: TRBV9; clone_size: .; j_call: TRBJ2-5; cdr3_length: 15
cdr3_nt: TGTGCCAGCAGTCTACCAGCGCTAAATGAAAAACTGTTTTTT; cdr3_aa: CASSLPALNEKLFF; d_call: .; v_call: TRBV28; clone_size: few; j_call: TRBJ1-4; cdr3_length: 14
cdr3_nt: TGCAGTGCTAGTAGACCAACCTTAGCCAAAAACATTCAGTACTTC; cdr3_aa: CSASRPTLAKNIQYF; d_call: .; v_call: TRBV20-1; clone_size: .; j_call: TRBJ2-4; cdr3_length: 15
cdr3_nt: TGTGCCAGCAGCCCAATAGCGGGGGGATATACGCAGTATTTT; cdr3_aa: CASSPIAGGYTQYF; d_call: TRBD2; v_call: TRBV7-2; clone_size: many; j_call: TRBJ2-3; cdr3_length: 14
cdr3_nt: .; cdr3_aa: CSARDPLGTGDEQFF; d_call: .; v_call: TRBV20-1; clone_size: .; j_call: TRBJ2-1; cdr3_length: 15